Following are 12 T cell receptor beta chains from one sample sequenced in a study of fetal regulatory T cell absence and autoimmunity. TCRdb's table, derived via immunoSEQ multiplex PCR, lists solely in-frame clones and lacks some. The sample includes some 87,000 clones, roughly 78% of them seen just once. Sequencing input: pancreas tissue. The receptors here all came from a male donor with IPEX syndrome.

The CDR3, as DNA: TGCGCCAGCAGCCAAGGGGACAGTAATCAGCCCCAGCATTTT. Translated, it gives CASSQGDSNQPQHF. The chain links TRBV4-1 to TRBJ1-5; TRBD1 aligns across 7 bases. The CDR3 has 14 residues. The germline CDR1 and CDR2 sequences are MGHRA and YSYEKL. The V and J ends lost 1 base and 4 bases, in that order; junction bases with no gene match: 1.

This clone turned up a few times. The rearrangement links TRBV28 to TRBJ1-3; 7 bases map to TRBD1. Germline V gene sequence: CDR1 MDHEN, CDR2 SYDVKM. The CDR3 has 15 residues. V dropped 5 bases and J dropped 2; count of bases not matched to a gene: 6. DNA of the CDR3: TGTGCCAGCAGTATGTTCGGGACAGCTGGAAACACCATATATTTT. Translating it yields CASSMFGTAGNTIYF.

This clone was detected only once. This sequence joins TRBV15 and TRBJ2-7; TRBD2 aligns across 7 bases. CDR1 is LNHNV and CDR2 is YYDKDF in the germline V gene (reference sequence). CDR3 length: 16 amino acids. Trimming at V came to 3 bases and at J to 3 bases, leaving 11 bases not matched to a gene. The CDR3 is CATSSPTAGVFYEQYF. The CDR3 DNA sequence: TGTGCCACCAGCAGTCCAACCGCGGGAGTCTTCTACGAGCAGTACTTC.

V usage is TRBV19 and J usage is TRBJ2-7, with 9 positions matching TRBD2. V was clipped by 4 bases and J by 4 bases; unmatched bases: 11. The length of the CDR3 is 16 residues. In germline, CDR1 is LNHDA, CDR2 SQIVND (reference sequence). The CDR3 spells CASSTIRGTSRYEQYF. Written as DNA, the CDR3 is TGTGCCAGTAGTACAATTCGAGGGACTAGCAGGTACGAGCAGTACTTC. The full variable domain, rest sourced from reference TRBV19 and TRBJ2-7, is DGGITQSPKYLFRKEGQNVTLSCEQNLNHDAMYWYRQDPGQGLRLIYYSQIVNDFQKGDIAEGYSVSREKKESFPLTVTSAQKNPTAFYLCASSTIRGTSRYEQYFGPGTRLTVT.

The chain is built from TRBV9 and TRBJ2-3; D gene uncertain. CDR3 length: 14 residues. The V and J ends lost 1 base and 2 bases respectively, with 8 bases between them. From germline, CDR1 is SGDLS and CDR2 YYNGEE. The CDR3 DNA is TGTGCCAGCAGCGTATCCGGGCTCACAGATACGCAGTATTTT. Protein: CASSVSGLTDTQYF.

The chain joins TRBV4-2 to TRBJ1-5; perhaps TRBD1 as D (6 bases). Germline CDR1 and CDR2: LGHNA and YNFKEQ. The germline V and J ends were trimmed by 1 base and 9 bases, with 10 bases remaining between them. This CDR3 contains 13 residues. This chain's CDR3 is CASSQAGERPQHF. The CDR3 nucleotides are TGTGCCAGCAGCCAAGCAGGGGAAAGGCCCCAGCATTTT.

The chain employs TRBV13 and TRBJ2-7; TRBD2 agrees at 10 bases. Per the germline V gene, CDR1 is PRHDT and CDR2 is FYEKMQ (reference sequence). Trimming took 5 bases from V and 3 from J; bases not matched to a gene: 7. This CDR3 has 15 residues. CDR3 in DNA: TGTGCCAGCAGCGAGAGCGGGAGGGGGCACTACGAGCAGTACTTC. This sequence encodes CASSESGRGHYEQYF.

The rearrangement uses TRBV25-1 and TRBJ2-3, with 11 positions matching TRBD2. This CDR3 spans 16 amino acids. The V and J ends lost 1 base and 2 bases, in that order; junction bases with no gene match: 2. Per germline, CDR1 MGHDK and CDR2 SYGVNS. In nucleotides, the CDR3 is TGTGCCAGCAGTGAATTTAGCGGGGGGGCCACAGATACGCAGTATTTT. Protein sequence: CASSEFSGGATDTQYF.

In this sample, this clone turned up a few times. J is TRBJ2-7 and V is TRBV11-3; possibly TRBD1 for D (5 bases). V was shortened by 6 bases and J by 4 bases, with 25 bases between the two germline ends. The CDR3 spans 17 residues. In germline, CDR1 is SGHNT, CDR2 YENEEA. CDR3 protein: CASSLSGYVAEGYEQYF. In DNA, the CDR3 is TGTGCCAGCAGTTTGTCAGGGTATGTGGCAGAAGGGTACGAGCAGTACTTC.

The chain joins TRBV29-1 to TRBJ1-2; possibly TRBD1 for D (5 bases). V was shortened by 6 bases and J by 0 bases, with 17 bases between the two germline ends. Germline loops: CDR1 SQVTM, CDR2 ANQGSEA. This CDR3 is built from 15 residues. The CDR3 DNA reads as TGCAGCGTCGCCGTCCGGGACGGAGCTAACTATGGCTACACCTTC. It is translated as CSVAVRDGANYGYTF. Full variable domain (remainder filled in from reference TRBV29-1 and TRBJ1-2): SAVISQKPSRDICQRGTSLTIQCQVDSQVTMMFWYRQQPGQSLTLIATANQGSEATYESGFVIDKFPISRPNLTFSTLTVSNMSPEDSSIYLCSVAVRDGANYGYTFGSGTRLTVV.

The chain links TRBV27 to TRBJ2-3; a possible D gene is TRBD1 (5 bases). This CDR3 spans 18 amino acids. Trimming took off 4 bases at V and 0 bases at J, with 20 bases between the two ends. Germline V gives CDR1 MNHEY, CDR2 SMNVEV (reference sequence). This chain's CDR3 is CASSSSLNWGGSTDTQYF. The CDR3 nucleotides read TGTGCCAGCAGTTCTTCTCTCAACTGGGGCGGTAGCACAGATACGCAGTATTTT.

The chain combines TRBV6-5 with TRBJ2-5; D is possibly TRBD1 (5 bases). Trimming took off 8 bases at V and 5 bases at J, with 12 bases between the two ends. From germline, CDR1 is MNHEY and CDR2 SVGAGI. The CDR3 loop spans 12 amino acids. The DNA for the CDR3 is TGTGCCAGCGGGGCAGTCCCCGAGACCCAGTACTTC. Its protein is CASGAVPETQYF.